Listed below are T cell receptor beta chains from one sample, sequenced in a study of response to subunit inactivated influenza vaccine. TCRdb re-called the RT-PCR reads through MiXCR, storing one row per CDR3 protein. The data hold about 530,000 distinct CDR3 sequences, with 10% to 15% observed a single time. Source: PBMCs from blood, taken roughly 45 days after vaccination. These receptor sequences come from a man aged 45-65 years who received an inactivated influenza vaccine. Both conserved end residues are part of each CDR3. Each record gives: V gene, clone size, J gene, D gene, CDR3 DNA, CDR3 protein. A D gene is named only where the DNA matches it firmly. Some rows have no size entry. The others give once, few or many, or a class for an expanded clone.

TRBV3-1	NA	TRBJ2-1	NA	TGTGCCAGCAGCCAATGGGGTAGCGAGCAGTTCTTC	CASSQWGSEQFF
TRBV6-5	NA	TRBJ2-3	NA	TGTGCCAGCAGTTACTCGAACCCCGGGTTAGATACGCAGTATTTT	CASSYSNPGLDTQYF
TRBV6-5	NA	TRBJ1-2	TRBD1	TGTGCCAGCAGTTACACACAGGGGGGAGATGGCTACACCTTC	CASSYTQGGDGYTF
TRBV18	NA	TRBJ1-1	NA	TGTGCCAGCTCACCGTTCCAGTACACTGAAGCTTTCTTT	CASSPFQYTEAFF
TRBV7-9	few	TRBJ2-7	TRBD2	TGTGCCAGCAGCACTTGGACTAGCGGGACAAGGGAGCAGTACTTC	CASSTWTSGTREQYF
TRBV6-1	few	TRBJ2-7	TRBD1	TGTGCCAGCAGCCGGGACAGGGTCTCCTACGAGCAGTACTTC	CASSRDRVSYEQYF
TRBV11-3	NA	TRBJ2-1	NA	TGTGCCAGCAGCCTTCAGACAGCCGATGAGCAGTTCTTC	CASSLQTADEQFF
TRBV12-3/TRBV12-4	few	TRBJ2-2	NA	TGTGCCAGCAACCGGGTGACCGGGGAGCTGTTTTTT	CASNRVTGELFF
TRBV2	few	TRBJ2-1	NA	TGTGCCAGCAGTGATTTGTGGCCGTTATTCTTC	CASSDLWPLFF
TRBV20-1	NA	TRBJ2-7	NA	TGCAGTGCGGGGGATCGGACAGAGGGCGACGAGCAGTACTTC	CSAGDRTEGDEQYF
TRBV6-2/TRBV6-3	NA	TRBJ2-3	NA	TGTGCCAGCAGTTTTATCACTAGCACAGATACGCAGTATTTT	CASSFITSTDTQYF
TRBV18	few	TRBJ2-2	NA	TGTGCCAGCTCACCACGGCGGGAAGGGGAGCTGTTTTTT	CASSPRREGELFF
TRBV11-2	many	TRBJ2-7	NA	TGTGCCAGCAGCGCGTTTTTGGACCCTTACGAGCAGTACTTC	CASSAFLDPYEQYF
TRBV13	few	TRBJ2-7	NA	TGTGCCAGCAGTCTATATAATACGGGGCGCGAGCAGTACTTC	CASSLYNTGREQYF
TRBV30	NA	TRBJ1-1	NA	TGTGCCTGGAGTGTAAAGGCAGCGATAAGGTACACTGAAGCTTTCTTT	CAWSVKAAIRYTEAFF
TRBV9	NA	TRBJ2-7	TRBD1	TGTGCCAGCAGCGCGGGGGGACAGGGGAGCCACGAGCAGTACTTC	CASSAGGQGSHEQYF
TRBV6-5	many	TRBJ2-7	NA	TGTGCCAGCAGTTACAGTGACTCCTACGAGCAGTACTTC	CASSYSDSYEQYF
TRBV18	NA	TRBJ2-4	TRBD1	TGTGCCAGCTCGGGGACCAAGGGGGCAGCCAAAAACATTCAGTACTTC	CASSGTKGAAKNIQYF
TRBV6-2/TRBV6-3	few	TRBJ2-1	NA	TGTGCCAGCAGCACAAGGGCAGGGACATTAGGGAATGAGCAGTTCTTC	CASSTRAGTLGNEQFF
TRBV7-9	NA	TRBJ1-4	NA	TGTGCCAGCAGCTTAGGGGCCAGCGACGAAAAACTGTTTTTT	CASSLGASDEKLFF
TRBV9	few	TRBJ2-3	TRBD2	TGTGCCAGCAGCGTAGGGGGACTAGCGTCAAGTGGGCAGTATTTT	CASSVGGLASSGQYF
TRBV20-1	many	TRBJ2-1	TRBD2	TGCAGTGCTAGCCGGACTAGCGGGTACAATGAGCAGTTCTTC	CSASRTSGYNEQFF
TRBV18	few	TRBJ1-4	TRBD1	TGTGCCAGCTCACCACCGCGACAGGGGGGAGTTGAAAAACTGTTTTTT	CASSPPRQGGVEKLFF
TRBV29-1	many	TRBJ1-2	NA	TGCAGCGTCGGACACGTCTATGGCTACACCTTC	CSVGHVYGYTF
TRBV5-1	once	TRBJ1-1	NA	TGCGCCAGCAGTTTAACAGTAAACACTGAAGTTTTCTTT	CASSLTVNTEVFF
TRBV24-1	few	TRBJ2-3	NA	TGTGCCACCAGTGCTCAGAAATCTTACACAGATACGCAGTATTTT	CATSAQKSYTDTQYF
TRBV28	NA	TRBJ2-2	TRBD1	TGTGCCAGCAGTTTTACAGGGGGCGCTTCCGGGGAGCTGTTTTTT	CASSFTGGASGELFF
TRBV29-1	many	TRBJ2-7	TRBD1	TGCAGCGTCACCGGGACAGCCAACTCCTACGAGCAGTACTTC	CSVTGTANSYEQYF
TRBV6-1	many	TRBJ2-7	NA	TGTGCCAGCAGAGCGAAGGACAGGGTCCAGCGGGAGACCTACGAGCAGTACTTC	CASRAKDRVQRETYEQYF
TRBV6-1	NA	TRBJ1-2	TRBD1	TGTGCCAGCAGTCCTAGGACAGGGAGAGGGGACTATGGCTACACCTTC	CASSPRTGRGDYGYTF
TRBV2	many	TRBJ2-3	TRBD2	TGTGCCAGCAAGGCAATCGTAGGGACTAGACTCACAGATACGCAGTATTTT	CASKAIVGTRLTDTQYF
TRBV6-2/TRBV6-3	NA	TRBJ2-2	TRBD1	TGTGCCAGCAGAAAGGGACAGGAGGGCACCGGGGAGCTGTTTTTT	CASRKGQEGTGELFF
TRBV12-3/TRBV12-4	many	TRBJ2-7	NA	TGTGCCAGCAGCTGGCGGGACGGATACGAGCAGTACTTC	CASSWRDGYEQYF
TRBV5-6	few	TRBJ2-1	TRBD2	TGTGCCAGCAGCCACACTAGCGGGGGGCTTATAAAGCAGTTCTTC	CASSHTSGGLIKQFF
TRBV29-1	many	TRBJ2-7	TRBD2	TGCAGCGTTGGGACTAGCGGGACATACGAGCAGTACTTC	CSVGTSGTYEQYF
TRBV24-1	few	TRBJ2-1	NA	TGTGCCACCAGTGGCGAATCCGGGAGCGATGAGCAGTTCTTC	CATSGESGSDEQFF
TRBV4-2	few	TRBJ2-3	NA	TGTGCCAGCAGCCAAGAGGTCGGGCAGAGCGGATCCACAGATACGCAGTATTTT	CASSQEVGQSGSTDTQYF
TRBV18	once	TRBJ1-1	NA	TGTGCCAGCTCACCACCTACAGCGTTTAACACTGAAGCTTTCTTT	CASSPPTAFNTEAFF
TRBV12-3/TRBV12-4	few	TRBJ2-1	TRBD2	TGTGCCAGCAGTATTAGCGGGAGGCCTTACAATGAGCAGTTCTTC	CASSISGRPYNEQFF
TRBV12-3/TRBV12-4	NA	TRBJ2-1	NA	TGTGCCAGCATTAATACGGGTACCTCTTACAATGAGCAGTTCTTC	CASINTGTSYNEQFF
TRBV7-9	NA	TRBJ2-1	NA	TGTGCCAGCAGCTTAGCCGGGACCCGGGGCAATGAGCAGTTCTTC	CASSLAGTRGNEQFF
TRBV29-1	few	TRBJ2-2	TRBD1	TGCAGCGGTGGACAGGGGAACACCGGGGAGCTGTTTTTT	CSGGQGNTGELFF
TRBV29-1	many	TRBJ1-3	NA	TGCAGCGTTGCGTACGGAACCTCTGGAAACACCATATATTTT	CSVAYGTSGNTIYF
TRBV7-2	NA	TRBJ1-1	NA	TGTGCCAGCAGCTTATGGGTGAACACTGAAGCTTTCTTT	CASSLWVNTEAFF
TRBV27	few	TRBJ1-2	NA	TGTGCCAGCAGTTTATCCCAGGGTTATGGCTACACCTTC	CASSLSQGYGYTF
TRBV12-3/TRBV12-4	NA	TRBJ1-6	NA	TGTGCCAGCAGTTTAATGGGGTCCTATAATTCACCCCTCCACTTT	CASSLMGSYNSPLHF
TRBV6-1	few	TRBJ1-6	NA	TGTGCCAGCAGTGATCACGGGGCCGGGCCCTATAATTCACCCCTCCACTTT	CASSDHGAGPYNSPLHF
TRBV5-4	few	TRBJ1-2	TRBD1	TGTGCCAGCAGCATTGACAGGGGCGGCTACACCTTC	CASSIDRGGYTF
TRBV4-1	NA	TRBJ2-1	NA	TGCGCCAGCAGCCAACATGACTACAATGAGCAGTTCTTC	CASSQHDYNEQFF
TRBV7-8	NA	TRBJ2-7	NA	TGTGCCAGCAGCTTAGTTATGGGTAGAGGGTACGAGCAGTACTTC	CASSLVMGRGYEQYF
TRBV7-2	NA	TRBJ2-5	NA	TGTGCCAGCAGCTTAGCGCTGGAGACCCAGTACTTC	CASSLALETQYF
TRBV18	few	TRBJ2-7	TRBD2	TGTGCCAGCTCGTCGACTAGCGAAGGGTACGAGCAGTACTTC	CASSSTSEGYEQYF